This T cell receptor beta chain originates from a study of technical replicates of blood from a few donors. Germline V CDR1 and CDR2: MNHEY, SMNVEV (reference sequence). The CDR3 extends over 14 amino acids. Trimming took 5 bases from V and 0 from J, leaving 11 bases between them. TCRdb's copy holds only in-frame clones and misses some; the assay was immunoSEQ multiplex PCR. The sample has more than 15,000 clones, 82% seen once. J is TRBJ2-7 and V is TRBV27, with unresolved D. Sequencing was done on a sample of PBMCs. The clonotype originates from a human donor in good health. Some clones in this sample may be carry-over from other donors' samples. The CDR3 loop is CASSTIGASYEQYF. The DNA for the CDR3 is TGTGCCAGCAGTACCATTGGAGCCTCCTACGAGCAGTACTTC.